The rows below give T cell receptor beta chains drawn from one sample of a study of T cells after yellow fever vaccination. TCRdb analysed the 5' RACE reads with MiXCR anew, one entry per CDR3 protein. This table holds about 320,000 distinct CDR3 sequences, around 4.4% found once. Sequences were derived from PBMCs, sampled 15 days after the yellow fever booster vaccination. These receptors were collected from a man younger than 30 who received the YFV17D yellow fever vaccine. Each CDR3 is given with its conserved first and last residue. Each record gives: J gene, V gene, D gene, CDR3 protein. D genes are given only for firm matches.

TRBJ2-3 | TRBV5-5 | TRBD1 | CASSSERQGLTDTQYF
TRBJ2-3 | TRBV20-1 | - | CSAGASWADTQYF
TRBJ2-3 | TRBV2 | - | CASTRGAPGDTQYF
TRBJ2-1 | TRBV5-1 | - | CASSPRVSPGNEQFF
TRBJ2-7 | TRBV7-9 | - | CASSYSYGREESYEQYF
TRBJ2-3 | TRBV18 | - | CASSPTRDTQYF
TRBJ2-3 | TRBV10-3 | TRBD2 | CAISTSGAPDTQYF
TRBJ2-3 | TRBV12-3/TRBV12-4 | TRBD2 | CASSLPGLAGKYF
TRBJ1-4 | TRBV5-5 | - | CASSLLLWQTNEKLFF
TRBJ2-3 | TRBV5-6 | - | CASSPGPVTDTQYF
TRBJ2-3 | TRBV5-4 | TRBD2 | CASSLVSGGDTDTQYF
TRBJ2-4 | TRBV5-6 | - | CASSSKNIQYF
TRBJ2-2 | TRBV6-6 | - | CASSYRVPENTGELFF
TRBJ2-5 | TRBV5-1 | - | CASTLQGPARGETQYF
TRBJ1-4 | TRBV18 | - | CASSLRQPNEKLFF
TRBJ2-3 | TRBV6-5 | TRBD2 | CASSLRGEGTDTQYF
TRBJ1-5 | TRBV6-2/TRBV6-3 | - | CASSLPRSNQPQHF
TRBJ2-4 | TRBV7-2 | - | CASSLVGGSEVQYF
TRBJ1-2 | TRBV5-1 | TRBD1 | CASSLQGATGGYTF
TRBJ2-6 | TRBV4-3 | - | CASSQDASSGANVLTF
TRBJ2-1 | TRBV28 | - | CASSLFNEQFF
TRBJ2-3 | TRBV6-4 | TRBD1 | CASSDSTGGADTQYF
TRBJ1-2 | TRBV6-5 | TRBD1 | CASSYHGQGNGYTF
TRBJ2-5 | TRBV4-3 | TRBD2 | CASSQGTSSKTQYF
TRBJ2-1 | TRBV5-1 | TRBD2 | CASRSSGGAQSYNEQFF
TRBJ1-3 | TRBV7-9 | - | CASSSEGTFGNTIYF
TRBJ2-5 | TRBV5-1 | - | CASGESQETQYF
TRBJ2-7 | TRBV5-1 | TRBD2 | CASSLVASGGSEQYF
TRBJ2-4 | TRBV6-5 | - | CASSPVGGRWGNIQYF
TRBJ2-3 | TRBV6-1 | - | CASSEALRSPGTDTQYF
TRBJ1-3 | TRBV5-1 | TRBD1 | CASSRDRVDGNTIYF
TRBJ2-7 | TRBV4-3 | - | CASSQEDSFSYEQYF
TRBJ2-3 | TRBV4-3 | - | CASSQDRRFDTQYF
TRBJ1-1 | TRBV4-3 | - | CASSQGRGNEAFF
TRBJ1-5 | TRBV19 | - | CASTPQVQSITEPQHF
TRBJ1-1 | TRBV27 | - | CASSLAGHATEAFF
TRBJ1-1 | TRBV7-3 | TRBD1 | CASSATGDNTEAFF
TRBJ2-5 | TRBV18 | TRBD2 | CASSPPFGSGGRQETQYF
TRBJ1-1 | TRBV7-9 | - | CASSLLSLRNTEAFF
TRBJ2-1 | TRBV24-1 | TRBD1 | CATSDKGQGQEQFF
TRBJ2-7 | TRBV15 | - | CATSSGNSYEQYF
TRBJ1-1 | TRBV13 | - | CASSLLVVNTEAFF
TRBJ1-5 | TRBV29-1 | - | CSGMDNQPQHF
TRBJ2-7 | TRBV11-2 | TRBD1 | CASSAGKTGIEQYF
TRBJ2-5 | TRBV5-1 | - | CASSSLATQKRETQYF
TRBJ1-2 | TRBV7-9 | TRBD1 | CASSYTGGNYGYTF
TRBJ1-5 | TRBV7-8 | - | CASSLLQHSNQPQHF
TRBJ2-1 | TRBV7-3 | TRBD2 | CASSLAGGGYEQFF
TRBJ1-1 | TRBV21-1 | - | CASSKMAWQGTPIMNTEAFF
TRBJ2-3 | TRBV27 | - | CASSPTPTSDTQYF
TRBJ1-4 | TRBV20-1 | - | CSASPTLGAHREKLFF
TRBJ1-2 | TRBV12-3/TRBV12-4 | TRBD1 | CASSPLDRALYGYTF
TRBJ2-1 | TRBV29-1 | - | CSVEGTAYNEQFF
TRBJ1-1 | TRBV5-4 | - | CASSLSVSEDTEAFF
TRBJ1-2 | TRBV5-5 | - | CASSLDAPSSGYTF
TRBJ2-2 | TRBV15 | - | CATSRDHVPGELFF
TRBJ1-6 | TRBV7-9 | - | CASSRGSADNSPLHF
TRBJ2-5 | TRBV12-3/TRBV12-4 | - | CASSSRPHLGQETQYF
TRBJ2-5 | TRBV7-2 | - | CASSPGWFSQETQYF
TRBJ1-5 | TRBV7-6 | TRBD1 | CASSFGQGPYSNQPQHF